This TCR beta chain comes out of a study of glioma-infiltrating T cells. Study-level results: Very few CDR3 sequences were shared between tissue and blood. Tissue-blood divergence was below expectation in non-neoplastic patients, above in gliomas.

This clonotype is medium-sized. Its antigen is not identified. Amplification of TCR alpha and beta CDR3 regions from RNA used iRepertoire nested multiplex PCR. One-step reverse transcription and amplification started from about 100-400 ng of tissue mRNA or PBMC total RNA. TCRdb analysed the multiplex PCR reads with MiXCR anew, one entry per CDR3 protein. The table shows 10,000 to 15,000 distinct CDR3 sequences, with more than 25% occurring only once. The V end lost 7 bases, the J end lost 5 bases, and 10 bases lay between the germline ends. The CDR3 has 12 amino acids. Germline CDR1 is MNHNS and CDR2 is SASEGT.

The chain is built from TRBV6-1 and TRBJ2-3; D gene unclear. This TCR was recovered from a human donor with low-grade glioma or glioblastoma, undergoing nonglioma brain surgery, or in good health (not recorded which). Sequencing was done on a sample of glioma tissue, nonneoplastic brain tissue, or PBMCs (not recorded which). CDR3 sequence (DNA): TGTGCCAGCAATGAGGCAGGAGATACGCAGTATTTT. Translated, it gives CASNEAGDTQYF.